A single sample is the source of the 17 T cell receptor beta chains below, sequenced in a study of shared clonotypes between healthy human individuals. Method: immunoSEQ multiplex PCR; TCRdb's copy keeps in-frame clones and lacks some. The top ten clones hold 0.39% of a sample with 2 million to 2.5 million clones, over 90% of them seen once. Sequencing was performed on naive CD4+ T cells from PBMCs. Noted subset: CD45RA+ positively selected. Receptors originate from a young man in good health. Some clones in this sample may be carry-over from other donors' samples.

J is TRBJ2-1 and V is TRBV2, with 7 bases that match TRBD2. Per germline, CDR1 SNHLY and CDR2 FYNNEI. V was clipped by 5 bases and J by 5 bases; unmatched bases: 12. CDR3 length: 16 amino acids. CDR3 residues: CASSWRRLADNNEQFF. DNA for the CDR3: TGTGCCAGCAGTTGGAGGAGGCTAGCGGATAACAATGAGCAGTTCTTC.

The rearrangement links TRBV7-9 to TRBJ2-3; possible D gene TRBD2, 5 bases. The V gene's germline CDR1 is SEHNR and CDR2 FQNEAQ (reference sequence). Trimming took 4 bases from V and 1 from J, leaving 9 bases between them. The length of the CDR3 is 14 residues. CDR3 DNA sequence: TGTGCCAGCAGCTCAGGAGGTGGCACAGATACGCAGTATTTT. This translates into CASSSGGGTDTQYF.

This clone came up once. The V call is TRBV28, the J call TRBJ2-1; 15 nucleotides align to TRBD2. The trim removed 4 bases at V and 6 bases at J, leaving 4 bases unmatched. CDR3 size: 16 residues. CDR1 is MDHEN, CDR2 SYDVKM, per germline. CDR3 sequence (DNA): TGTGCCAGCAGTTCCCCGGGACTAGCGGGAGGCAATGAGCAGTTCTTC. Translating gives CASSSPGLAGGNEQFF.

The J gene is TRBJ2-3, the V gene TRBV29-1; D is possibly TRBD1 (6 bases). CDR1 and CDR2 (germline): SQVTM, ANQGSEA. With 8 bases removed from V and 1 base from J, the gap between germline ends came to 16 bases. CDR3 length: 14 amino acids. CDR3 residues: CSSFLGARTDTQYF. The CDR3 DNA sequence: TGCAGCTCCTTCCTGGGGGCTCGCACAGATACGCAGTATTTT.

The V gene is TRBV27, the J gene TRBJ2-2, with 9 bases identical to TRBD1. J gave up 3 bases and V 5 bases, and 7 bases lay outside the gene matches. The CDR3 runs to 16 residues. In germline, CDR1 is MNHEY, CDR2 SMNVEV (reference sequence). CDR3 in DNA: TGTGCCAGCAGTGAAGAACAGGGGGCCTACACCGGGGAGCTGTTTTTT. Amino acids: CASSEEQGAYTGELFF.

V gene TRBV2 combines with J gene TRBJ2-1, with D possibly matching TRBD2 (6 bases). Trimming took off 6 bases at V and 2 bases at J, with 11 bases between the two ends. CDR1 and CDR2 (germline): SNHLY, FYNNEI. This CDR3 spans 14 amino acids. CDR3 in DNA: TGTGCCAGCAGCGGGGGACTCACCTACAATGAGCAGTTCTTC. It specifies CASSGGLTYNEQFF. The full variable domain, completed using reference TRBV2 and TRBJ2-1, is EPEVTQTPSHQVTQMGQEVILRCVPISNHLYFYWYRQILGQKVEFLVSFYNNEISEKSEIFDDQFSVERPDGSNFTLKIRSTKLEDSAMYFCASSGGLTYNEQFFGPGTRLTVL.

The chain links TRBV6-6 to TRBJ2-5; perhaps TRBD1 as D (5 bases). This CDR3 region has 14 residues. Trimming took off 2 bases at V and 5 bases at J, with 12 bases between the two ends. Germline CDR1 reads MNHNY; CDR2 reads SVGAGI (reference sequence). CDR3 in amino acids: CASSYEAGPETQYF. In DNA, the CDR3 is TGTGCCAGCAGTTACGAGGCAGGGCCGGAGACCCAGTACTTC.

For the CDR3, the DNA is TGCAGCGCCCTAGGACAAACCAGCTCCTACGAGCAGTACTTC. This sequence encodes CSALGQTSSYEQYF. J is TRBJ2-7 and V is TRBV29-1; D might be TRBD1 (5 bases). Germline loops: CDR1 SQVTM, CDR2 ANQGSEA. The CDR3 loop spans 14 amino acids. V dropped 7 bases and J dropped 0 bases, with 16 bases sitting between them.

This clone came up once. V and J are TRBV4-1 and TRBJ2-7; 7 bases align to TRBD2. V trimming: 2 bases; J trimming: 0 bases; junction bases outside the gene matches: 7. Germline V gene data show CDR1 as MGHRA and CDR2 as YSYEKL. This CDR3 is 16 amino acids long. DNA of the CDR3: TGCGCCAGCAGCCAACTAGCGGACCTACTCTCCTACGAGCAGTACTTC. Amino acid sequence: CASSQLADLLSYEQYF.

Here the CDR3 reads CASRPGPHNQPQHF. Written as DNA, the CDR3 is TGCGCCAGCCGCCCGGGACCGCACAATCAGCCCCAGCATTTT. The gene calls are TRBV5-1 and TRBJ1-5; D perhaps matches TRBD1 (5 bases). The V end was cut by 7 bases, the J end by 3 bases, with 14 bases between. The CDR3 consists of 14 residues. Germline V gives CDR1 SGHRS, CDR2 YFSETQ. Drawing the rest from reference TRBV5-1 and TRBJ1-5, the complete variable domain is KAGVTQTPRYLIKTRGQQVTLSCSPISGHRSVSWYQQTPGQGLQFLFEYFSETQRNKGNFPGRFSGRQFSNSRSEMNVSTLELGDSALYLCASRPGPHNQPQHFGDGTRLSIL.

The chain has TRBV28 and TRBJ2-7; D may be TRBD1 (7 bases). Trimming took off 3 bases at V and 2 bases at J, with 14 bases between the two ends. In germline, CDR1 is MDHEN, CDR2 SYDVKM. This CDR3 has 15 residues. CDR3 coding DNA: TGTGCCAGCAGTTTCGGGGGACAGTATGCCTACGAGCAGTACTTC. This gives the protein CASSFGGQYAYEQYF.

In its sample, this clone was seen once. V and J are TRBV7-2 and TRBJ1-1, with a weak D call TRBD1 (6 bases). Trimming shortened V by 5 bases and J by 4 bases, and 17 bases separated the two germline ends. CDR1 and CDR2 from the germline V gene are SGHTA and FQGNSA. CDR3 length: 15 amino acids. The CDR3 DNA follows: TGTGCCAGCAGCCGACGCGGGACACAGCTCACTGAAGCTTTCTTT. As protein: CASSRRGTQLTEAFF. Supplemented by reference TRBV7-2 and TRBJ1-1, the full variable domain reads GAGVSQSPSNKVTEKGKDVELRCDPISGHTALYWYRQSLGQGLEFLIYFQGNSAPDKSGLPSDRFSAERTGGSVSTLTIQRTQQEDSAVYLCASSRRGTQLTEAFFGQGTRLTVV.

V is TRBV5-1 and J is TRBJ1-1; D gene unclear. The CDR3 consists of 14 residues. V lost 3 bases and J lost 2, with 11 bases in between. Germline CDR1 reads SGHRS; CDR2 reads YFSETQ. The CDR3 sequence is CASSSPERNTEAFF. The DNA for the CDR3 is TGCGCCAGCAGCTCACCTGAACGCAACACTGAAGCTTTCTTT. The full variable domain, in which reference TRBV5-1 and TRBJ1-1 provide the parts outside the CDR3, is KAGVTQTPRYLIKTRGQQVTLSCSPISGHRSVSWYQQTPGQGLQFLFEYFSETQRNKGNFPGRFSGRQFSNSRSEMNVSTLELGDSALYLCASSSPERNTEAFFGQGTRLTVV.

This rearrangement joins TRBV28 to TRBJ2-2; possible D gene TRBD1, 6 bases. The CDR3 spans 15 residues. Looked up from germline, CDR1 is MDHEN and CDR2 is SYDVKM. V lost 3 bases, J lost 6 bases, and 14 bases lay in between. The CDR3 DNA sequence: TGTGCCAGCAGTTTGGCAGGGGCAGGGGCCGGGGAGCTGTTTTTT. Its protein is CASSLAGAGAGELFF.

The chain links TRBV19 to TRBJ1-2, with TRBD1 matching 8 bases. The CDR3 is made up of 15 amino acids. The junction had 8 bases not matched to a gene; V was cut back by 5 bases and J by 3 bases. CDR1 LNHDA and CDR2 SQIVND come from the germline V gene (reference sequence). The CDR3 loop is CASSRSRGRDYGYTF. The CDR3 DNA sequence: TGTGCCAGTAGTCGCTCCAGGGGGCGCGACTATGGCTACACCTTC. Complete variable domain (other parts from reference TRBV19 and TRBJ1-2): DGGITQSPKYLFRKEGQNVTLSCEQNLNHDAMYWYRQDPGQGLRLIYYSQIVNDFQKGDIAEGYSVSREKKESFPLTVTSAQKNPTAFYLCASSRSRGRDYGYTFGSGTRLTVV.

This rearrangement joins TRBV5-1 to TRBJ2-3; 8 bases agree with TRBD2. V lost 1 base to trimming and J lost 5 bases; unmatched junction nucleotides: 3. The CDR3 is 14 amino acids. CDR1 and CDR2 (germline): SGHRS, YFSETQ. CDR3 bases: TGCGCCAGCAGCTTGCAACTAGCGGAAGATACGCAGTATTTT. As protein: CASSLQLAEDTQYF.

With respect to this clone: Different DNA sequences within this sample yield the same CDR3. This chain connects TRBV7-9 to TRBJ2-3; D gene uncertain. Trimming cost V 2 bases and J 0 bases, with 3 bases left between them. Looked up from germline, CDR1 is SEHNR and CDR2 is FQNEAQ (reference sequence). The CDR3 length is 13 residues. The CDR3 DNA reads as TGTGCCAGCAGCTTATATAGCACAGATACGCAGTATTTT. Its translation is CASSLYSTDTQYF.